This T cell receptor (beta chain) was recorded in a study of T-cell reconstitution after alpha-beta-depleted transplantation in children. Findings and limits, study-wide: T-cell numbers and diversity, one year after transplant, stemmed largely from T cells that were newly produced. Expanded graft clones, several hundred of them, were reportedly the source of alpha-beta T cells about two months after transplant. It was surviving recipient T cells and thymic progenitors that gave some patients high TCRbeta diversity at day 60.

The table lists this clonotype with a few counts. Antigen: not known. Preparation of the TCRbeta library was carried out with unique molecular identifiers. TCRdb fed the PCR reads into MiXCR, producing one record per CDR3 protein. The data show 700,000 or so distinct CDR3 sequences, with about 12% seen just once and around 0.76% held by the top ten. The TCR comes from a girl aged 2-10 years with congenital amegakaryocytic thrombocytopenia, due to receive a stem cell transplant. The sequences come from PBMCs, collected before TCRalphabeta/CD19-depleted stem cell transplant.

The CDR3 DNA reads as TGTGCCAGCAGTGCGACAGGTAGAGGAGATACGCAGTATTTT. This gives the protein CASSATGRGDTQYF. The V gene is TRBV27, the J gene TRBJ2-3; D is perhaps TRBD1 (6 bases). V gave up 5 bases and J gave up 5 bases, with 14 bases separating them. Germline CDR1 and CDR2: MNHEY and SMNVEV (reference sequence). This CDR3 has 14 amino acids.